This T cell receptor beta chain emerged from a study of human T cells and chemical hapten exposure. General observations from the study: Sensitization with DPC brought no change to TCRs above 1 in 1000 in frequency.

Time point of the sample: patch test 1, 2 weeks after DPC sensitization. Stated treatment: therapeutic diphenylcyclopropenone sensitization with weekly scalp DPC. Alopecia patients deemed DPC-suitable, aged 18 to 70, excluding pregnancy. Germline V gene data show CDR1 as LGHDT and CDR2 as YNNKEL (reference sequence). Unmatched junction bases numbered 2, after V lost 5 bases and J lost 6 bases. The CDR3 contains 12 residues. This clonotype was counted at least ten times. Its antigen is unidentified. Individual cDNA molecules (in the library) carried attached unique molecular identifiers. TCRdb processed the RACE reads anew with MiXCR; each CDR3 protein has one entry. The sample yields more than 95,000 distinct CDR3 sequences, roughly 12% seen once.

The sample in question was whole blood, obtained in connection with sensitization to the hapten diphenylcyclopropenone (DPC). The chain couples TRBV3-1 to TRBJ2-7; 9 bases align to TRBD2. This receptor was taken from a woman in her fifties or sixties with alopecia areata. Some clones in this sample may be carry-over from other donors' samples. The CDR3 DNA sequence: TGTGCCAGCAGCTCACTAGCGGGCGAGCAGTACTTC. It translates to CASSSLAGEQYF.